Included here is one T cell receptor beta chain sequence, with context. Antigen specificity is unknown. This sample is drawn from a study of graft-versus-host responses after intestinal transplantation. Study results and caveats: Recipient bone marrow held GvH clones, some seen earlier in ileum or blood.

CDR3 length: 14 residues. In germline, CDR1 is SGHVS, CDR2 FNYEAQ. The ends were cut back, 5 bases at V and 7 bases at J, with 15 bases in the middle. Sequenced by immunoSEQ multiplex PCR; TCRdb stores in-frame clones only, minus some. The sample shows 9,500 to 15,000 clones, over 85% of them seen only once. The chain combines TRBV7-6 with TRBJ2-1; a possible D gene is TRBD2 (5 bases). Source: PBMCs, taken around 110 days after intestinal transplant. The TCR originated in a human patient who received an intestinal transplant, so some T cells may come from the graft donor. The CDR3 reads CASSPTGNVNEQFF. The CDR3 DNA reads as TGTGCCAGCAGCCCAACGGGGAACGTGAATGAGCAGTTCTTC.